This TCR beta chain was documented in a study of T-cell memory formation after mild COVID-19. Study-level information: TCR clusters largely stayed donor specific.

Trimming left V 0 bases short and J 2 bases short, with 14 bases between. Germline V gene lookup returns CDR1 SGHVS and CDR2 FNYEAQ. The CDR3 sequence is 16 residues long. In TCRdb, the 5' RACE reads were re-called with MiXCR into one record per CDR3 protein. Here the sample spans 350,000 to 500,000 distinct CDR3 sequences, less than 25% being singletons. This sequence joins TRBV7-6 and TRBJ2-7, with D perhaps TRBD1 or TRBD2 (5 bases each). The source is an adult woman who had mild COVID-19 (a few samples of this study predate the infection). Cell type and time point are not known. Sequencing was carried out using PBMCs or a T cell subset sorted from them (not recorded which). The CDR3 here is CASSLATSEGPYEQYF. CDR3 nucleotides: TGTGCCAGCAGCTTAGCGACAAGCGAGGGGCCCTACGAGCAGTACTTC.